This T cell receptor (beta chain) was captured by sequencing in a study of control samples from healthy donors and cancer patients. Trimming shortened V by 7 bases and J by 0 bases, and 14 bases separated the two germline ends. The CDR3 sequence is 15 residues long. Germline V gene sequence: CDR1 LGHNT, CDR2 FRNRAP. Some clones are missing from TCRdb's copy, which holds only in-frame ones; the method was immunoSEQ multiplex PCR. The table includes 45,000 to 70,000 clones, 85% to 95% detected once. The specimen sequenced was PBMCs. The sequence derives from a man aged 30 to 45 with colorectal cancer. The gene calls are TRBV12-5 and TRBJ2-3; weak D call: TRBD1 (6 bases). The CDR3 spells CASVTDSPSTDTQYF. In DNA form, the CDR3 reads TGTGCTAGTGTTACGGACAGCCCGAGCACAGATACGCAGTATTTT.